This TCR beta chain was captured in a study of CD8 T cells in ankylosing spondylitis. Overall study results and limits: Blood of patients with ankylosing spondylitis appeared to be characterized by a TCR beta motif of several highly homologous variants.

Many counts were recorded for this clonotype. Its antigen remains unidentified. Germline V gene data show CDR1 as WSHSY and CDR2 as SAAADI. The ends were cut back, 6 bases at V and 2 bases at J, with 11 bases in the middle. The CDR3 loop spans 13 amino acids. TCRdb processed the 5' RACE reads anew with MiXCR; each CDR3 protein has one entry. Of roughly 700,000 distinct CDR3 sequences listed, around 17% are singletons. This chain joins TRBV10-2 and TRBJ2-7, with a possible D match to TRBD1 (7 bases). This TCR was recovered from a male donor with ankylosing spondylitis. The sequenced sample consisted of blood, either unsorted or a sorted T cell fraction (not recorded which). The CDR3 sequence is CASRRDRTYEQYF. As DNA, the CDR3 is TGCGCCAGCAGGCGGGACAGAACCTACGAGCAGTACTTC.